Listed below are T cell receptor beta chains from one sample, sequenced in a study of CXCR3-negative and CXCR3-positive naive CD8 T cells. TCRdb reprocessed the 5' RACE reads and keeps a single row for each CDR3 protein, giving no DNA. Here the sample table reports about 56,000 distinct CDR3 sequences. The specimen was memory CD8+ T cells from blood. Receptors originate from a human donor in good health. Some clones in this sample may be carry-over from other donors' samples. The CDR3 runs from the conserved cysteine through the conserved F or W.

CDR3 length,J gene,V gene,CDR3 protein
15,TRBJ2-2,TRBV4-1,CASSPLTENTGELFF
15,TRBJ2-3,TRBV20-1,CSARDPLAGADTQYF
15,TRBJ2-7,TRBV14,CASSQLGDSNSEQYF
15,TRBJ2-2,TRBV6-5,CASRRDRALVGELFF
12,TRBJ2-7,TRBV14,CASSQHTYEQYF
14,TRBJ2-1,TRBV29-1,CSVNGQGAFNEQFF
14,TRBJ2-7,TRBV20-1,CSARPTGTEYEQYF
13,TRBJ2-3,TRBV12-3/TRBV12-4,CASSLGEVDTQYF
16,TRBJ2-7,TRBV20-1,CSARVHERGDWYEQYF
15,TRBJ2-7,TRBV20-1,CSATLTGTGSYEQYF
15,TRBJ2-7,TRBV6-6,CASSKVGEAYYEQYF
20,TRBJ2-1,TRBV4-3,CASSQDIGGQGLVAYNEQFF
14,TRBJ1-2,TRBV29-1,CSVEDRGTRVGYTF
12,TRBJ2-5,TRBV12-3/TRBV12-4,CASRLYQETQYF
15,TRBJ1-4,TRBV28,CASSLLQGTEEKLFF
15,TRBJ1-1,TRBV12-3/TRBV12-4,CVSAGVGDRDTEAFF
17,TRBJ1-1,TRBV7-9,CASSSLIGQGPNTEAFF
13,TRBJ2-1,TRBV20-1,CSARDSGTPEQFF
14,TRBJ1-1,TRBV29-1,CSVEDGPWPPEAFF
16,TRBJ2-1,TRBV3-1,CASNPTSPSGLGEQFF
15,TRBJ2-7,TRBV7-9,CASSSFSGEASEQYF
15,TRBJ2-3,TRBV7-9,CASSLIWASTDTQYF
14,TRBJ2-1,TRBV29-1,CSVEEAVEYNEQFF
15,TRBJ2-1,TRBV29-1,CSVAPASGTYNEQFF
15,TRBJ2-3,TRBV6-4,CASSDATDSTDTQYF
16,TRBJ2-1,TRBV12-3/TRBV12-4,CASTTTGTGSYNEQFF
13,TRBJ2-1,TRBV7-8,CASSLNLYNEQFF
16,TRBJ2-2,TRBV29-1,CSVFFPGQGLVGELFF
15,TRBJ2-7,TRBV12-3/TRBV12-4,CASSPSGGRTYEQYF
14,TRBJ2-7,TRBV7-9,CASSRGTSSHEQYF
15,TRBJ1-2,TRBV6-2/TRBV6-3,CASSYLPGESTGYTF
12,TRBJ2-1,TRBV23-1,CASSQRENEQFF
17,TRBJ2-1,TRBV5-1,CASSTPTSGEPWNEQFF
14,TRBJ2-7,TRBV6-1,CASGRQVLTYEQYF
16,TRBJ1-3,TRBV6-2/TRBV6-3,CASSYASEGAGNTIYF
13,TRBJ2-1,TRBV29-1,CSVTSGSTDEQFF
14,TRBJ1-1,TRBV28,CASCNPGGNTEAFF
15,TRBJ2-2,TRBV7-9,CASSPSGPHTGELFF